What follows are 14 T cell receptor beta chains derived from one specimen sequenced in a study of blood T cell repertoires in COVID-19. The assay was immunoSEQ multiplex PCR, and TCRdb's table has in-frame clones only and misses some. The sample lists about 160,000 clones, over 90% occurring once. The sample comprised peripheral blood. These receptors came from a man in his forties or fifties with acute or convalescent COVID-19.

The chain uses TRBV18 and TRBJ1-4; D unclear. CDR1 is KGHSH and CDR2 is LQKENI in the germline V gene. V shed 1 base and J shed 4 bases, with 16 bases lying between them. This CDR3 has 17 amino acids. The CDR3 is CASSPRAGLPSNEKLFF. The DNA of the CDR3 is TGTGCCAGCTCACCACGGGCAGGTCTGCCAAGTAATGAAAAACTGTTTTTT.

This clone was recorded once. The chain employs TRBV9 and TRBJ1-4; a possible D gene is TRBD1 (5 bases). V was pared by 4 bases and J by 6 bases, with 16 bases between. The CDR3 is 15 residues long. CDR1 and CDR2 (germline): SGDLS, YYNGEE. This CDR3 reads CASSLRQSGDEKLFF. The CDR3 region has the DNA TGTGCCAGCAGCCTGCGACAGAGCGGGGATGAAAAACTGTTTTTT.

This rearrangement joins TRBV20-1 to TRBJ1-5, with TRBD1 as a possible D gene (6 bases). The CDR3 has 16 amino acids. The V and J ends lost 3 bases and 2 bases respectively, with 17 bases between them. The germline V gene has CDR1 DFQATT and CDR2 SNEGSKA (reference sequence). In nucleotides, the CDR3 is TGCAGTGCTAGTGGGGGGCTCTCACAGCGCAATCAGCCCCAGCATTTT. It translates to CSASGGLSQRNQPQHF.

The chain combines TRBV3-1 (or the pseudogene TRBV3-2) with TRBJ2-1; the D gene is possibly TRBD1 (6 bases). CDR1 and CDR2 from the germline V gene are LGHDT and YNNKEL (reference sequence). V lost 1 base and J 8 bases, leaving 12 bases between the germline ends. The CDR3 consists of 14 residues. The CDR3 is CASSQGSGHYEQFF. The CDR3 DNA follows: TGTGCCAGCAGCCAAGGCTCGGGACACTATGAGCAGTTCTTC.

CDR3 residues: CASSPQASDEKLFF. The CDR3, as DNA: TGCGCCAGCAGCCCACAGGCCTCTGATGAAAAACTGTTTTTT. This chain uses TRBV5-1 with TRBJ1-4, with D perhaps TRBD1 (5 bases). Trimming cost V 4 bases and J 6 bases, with 13 bases left between them. CDR3 length equals 14 residues. Germline V gene data show CDR1 as SGHRS and CDR2 as YFSETQ.

The chain links TRBV28 to TRBJ1-1; TRBD1 matches 7 bases. V lost 6 bases to trimming and J lost 5 bases; unmatched junction nucleotides: 12. Germline CDR1 is MDHEN and CDR2 is SYDVKM. This CDR3 contains 15 residues. CDR3 residues: CASRSDRALITEAFF. For the CDR3, the DNA is TGTGCCAGCAGATCAGACAGGGCTTTAATAACTGAAGCTTTCTTT.

The chain recombines TRBV2 with TRBJ2-1; D remains ambiguous. CDR3 length equals 14 residues. The V gene's germline CDR1 is SNHLY and CDR2 FYNNEI. V was cut by 3 bases and J by 5 bases, with 11 bases left in between. The CDR3 nucleotides read TGTGCCAGCAGTGAGAACCGCGCGGACAATGAGCAGTTCTTC. It codes for CASSENRADNEQFF.

The chain uses TRBV25-1 and TRBJ1-3; no reliable D call. The CDR3 has 14 residues. V dropped 4 bases and J dropped 9 bases, with 16 bases sitting between them. Per germline, CDR1 MGHDK and CDR2 SYGVNS. CDR3 in DNA: TGTGCCAGCAGTGCAACTCCCTCGGAGGCCACCATATATTTT. The encoded protein is CASSATPSEATIYF.

The rearrangement joins TRBV19 to TRBJ1-4; D gene unclear. The V gene's germline CDR1 is LNHDA and CDR2 SQIVND (reference sequence). V was shortened by 7 bases and J by 0 bases, with 9 bases between the two germline ends. The CDR3 runs 14 residues. CDR3 nucleotide sequence: TGTGCCAGTACTGACGGGGCAACTAATGAAAAACTGTTTTTT. Translated, it gives CASTDGATNEKLFF.

The chain couples TRBV7-3 to TRBJ2-3, with D tentatively TRBD2 (5 bases). This CDR3 has 14 residues. Germline V gene data show CDR1 as SGHTA and CDR2 as FQGTGA. Trimming removed 0 bases from V and 4 bases from J, with 8 bases in between. CDR3 protein: CASSLTPGADTQYF. The CDR3 DNA reads TGTGCCAGCAGCTTAACTCCCGGGGCAGATACGCAGTATTTT. Supplemented by reference TRBV7-3 and TRBJ2-3, the full variable domain reads GAGVSQTPSNKVTEKGKYVELRCDPISGHTALYWYRQSLGQGPEFLIYFQGTGAADDSGLPNDRFFAVRPEGSVSTLKIQRTERGDSAVYLCASSLTPGADTQYFGPGTRLTVL.

J is TRBJ1-6 and V is TRBV30; tentatively, D is TRBD1 (6 bases). With 2 bases removed from V and 14 bases from J, the gap between germline ends came to 19 bases. This CDR3 comprises 14 residues. Germline V gene data show CDR1 as GTSNPN and CDR2 as SVGIG (reference sequence). The CDR3 sequence is CAWSSAWTVFTLHF. For the CDR3, the DNA is TGTGCCTGGAGTTCAGCTTGGACAGTTTTCACCCTCCACTTT.

The CDR3 reads CASSGSEDEQFF. DNA of the CDR3: TGTGCCAGCAGTGGTTCAGAGGATGAGCAGTTCTTC. The chain combines TRBV27 with TRBJ2-1; unclear D gene. This CDR3 comprises 12 residues. V was pared by 5 bases and J by 8 bases, with 10 bases between. Germline V gene lookup returns CDR1 MNHEY and CDR2 SMNVEV (reference sequence).

The chain has TRBV18 and TRBJ2-3; 13 bases are shared with TRBD2. V was clipped by 2 bases and J by 2 bases; unmatched bases: 7. The CDR3 is 18 residues long. Germline V CDR1 and CDR2: KGHSH, LQKENI. The CDR3 nucleotides are TGTGCCAGCTCACCAACCTTGACTAGCGGGAGGACCACAGATACGCAGTATTTT. This translates into CASSPTLTSGRTTDTQYF.

This clone is a singleton in its sample. The V call is TRBV5-8, the J call TRBJ1-5; a weak D match, TRBD1 (5 bases). Germline V gene lookup returns CDR1 SGHTS and CDR2 YDEGEE. Trimming took 0 bases from V and 1 from J, leaving 17 bases between them. This CDR3 region has 18 residues. CDR3 coding DNA: TGTGCCAGCAGCTTGGCAGGTTGGGGGGAAGGGAGCAATCAGCCCCAGCATTTT. Amino acids: CASSLAGWGEGSNQPQHF.